Below, 27 T cell receptor beta chains from the same sample are listed, as sequenced in a study of identical twins. One entry per CDR3 protein, called by TCRdb with MiXCR from the 5' RACE reads. The data contain more than 400,000 distinct CDR3 sequences, roughly 15% of them seen just once; the ten biggest clones take up 0.35% to 0.45%. This same sample was also part of a study on yellow fever vaccine responses in identical twins.

The sample comprised CD4+ T cells sorted from blood. These receptors all stem from a woman younger than 35 in good health.

Concerning this clonotype itself: Since a much larger clone is just one base distant, this may be a read error. The chain employs TRBV12-3 or TRBV12-4 and TRBJ2-2; 12 bases are a match to TRBD1. The CDR3 covers 17 residues. DNA for the CDR3: TGTACCAGCAGTTTTTTGGGGACAGGGGGCTTTTCCGGGGAGCTGTTTTTT. Its protein product is CTSSFLGTGGFSGELFF.

The rearrangement joins TRBV7-9 to TRBJ1-5; D is possibly TRBD1 (6 bases). The CDR3 runs to 16 residues. The V end was cut by 5 bases, the J end by 0 bases, with 14 bases between. Germline V CDR1 and CDR2: SEHNR, FQNEAQ (reference sequence). The CDR3 reads CASSPGVGSSNQPQHF. CDR3 DNA sequence: TGTGCCAGCAGCCCAGGGGTCGGCAGTAGCAATCAGCCCCAGCATTTT.

The chain recombines TRBV12-3 or TRBV12-4 with TRBJ1-3; D remains ambiguous. Deletions cut 6 bases from V and 0 bases from J, with 12 bases between. This CDR3 spans 15 amino acids. The DNA for the CDR3 is TGTGCCAGCAGAACATCAGAGAGCTCTGGAAACACCATATATTTT. Protein product: CASRTSESSGNTIYF.

This clonotype was seen only a few times. The chain carries TRBV10-3 and TRBJ1-2, with 9 nucleotides matching TRBD1. The ends lost 6 bases at V and 2 bases at J; junction bases unmatched: 1. The CDR3 extends over 13 amino acids. The V gene's germline CDR1 is ENHRY and CDR2 SYGVKD. The CDR3 spells CAIRGTGNYGYTF. The CDR3, as DNA: TGTGCCATCAGGGGGACAGGGAACTATGGCTACACCTTC.

This clonotype was seen more than once but under ten times. The rearrangement links TRBV18 to TRBJ1-3; D uncertain. Germline-derived CDR1 and CDR2 are KGHSH and LQKENI. Trimming stripped 0 bases from V and 0 bases from J, with 12 bases between. CDR3 size: 17 residues. This CDR3 is CASSPPRKVLSGNTIYF. For the CDR3, the DNA is TGTGCCAGCTCACCACCGCGAAAGGTTCTCTCTGGAAACACCATATATTTT.

The chain combines TRBV5-1 with TRBJ1-1, with D perhaps TRBD1 (5 bases). This CDR3 is built from 13 residues. V dropped 4 bases and J dropped 4 bases, with 11 bases sitting between them. CDR1 and CDR2 (germline): SGHRS, YFSETQ. The CDR3 DNA follows: TGCGCCAGCAGCCCCGGGGGGTTCACTGAAGCTTTCTTT. It encodes CASSPGGFTEAFF.

The V and J genes are TRBV7-2 and TRBJ2-4, with D hard to call. In germline, CDR1 is SGHTA, CDR2 FQGNSA. The V end was cut by 1 base, the J end by 1 base, with 8 bases between. CDR3 length equals 15 residues. The CDR3 spells CASSLVELAKNIQYF. The DNA for the CDR3 is TGTGCCAGCAGCTTAGTAGAGTTGGCCAAAAACATTCAGTACTTC.

This clonotype was detected only a few times. V gene TRBV12-3 or TRBV12-4 combines with J gene TRBJ2-1; 10 bases map to TRBD2. V gave up 2 bases and J gave up 9 bases; unmatched junction bases: 10. This CDR3 has 16 residues. The CDR3 bases are TGTGCCAGCAGTTTATCACTAGCGGGACTCGGGTCTGAGCAGTTCTTC. Amino acids: CASSLSLAGLGSEQFF.

This clonotype has only a few counts. The chain employs TRBV20-1 and TRBJ2-1, with TRBD2 matching 11 bases. Germline lookup yields CDR1 DFQATT and CDR2 SNEGSKA (reference sequence). Losses at the gene ends were 4 bases for V and 4 bases for J; bases not matched to a gene: 6. The CDR3 is made up of 15 amino acids. The CDR3 region is CSATPLAGVYNEQFF. The CDR3 nucleotides read TGCAGTGCTACCCCACTAGCGGGAGTTTACAATGAGCAGTTCTTC.

This rearrangement joins TRBV12-3 or TRBV12-4 to TRBJ1-5, with TRBD1 matching 7 bases. CDR3 size: 14 residues. The V and J ends lost 5 bases and 4 bases, in that order; junction bases with no gene match: 5. The CDR3 DNA reads TGTGCCAGCAGTCTGGACAGGATGAATCAGCCCCAGCATTTT. This translates into CASSLDRMNQPQHF.

This clonotype was seen only a few times. The chain employs TRBV10-2 and TRBJ2-5; 7 bases fit TRBD2. The V and J ends lost 7 bases and 4 bases, in that order; junction bases with no gene match: 6. Germline lookup yields CDR1 WSHSY and CDR2 SAAADI. CDR3 length equals 13 residues. CDR3 DNA: TGCGCCAGCACCCCAACGGGAGGAGAGACCCAGTACTTC. Encoded protein: CASTPTGGETQYF.

This clonotype has more than one count but fewer than ten. V is TRBV10-3 and J is TRBJ2-7, with D possibly matching TRBD1 (5 bases). CDR1 ENHRY and CDR2 SYGVKD come from the germline V gene. The CDR3 is made up of 14 amino acids. The V end lost 2 bases, the J end lost 2 bases, and 10 bases lay between the germline ends. The CDR3 spells CAISEGPGTYEQYV. CDR3 coding DNA: TGTGCCATCAGTGAGGGTCCAGGGACCTACGAGCAGTACGTC.

The chain uses TRBV27 and TRBJ2-3, with TRBD1 identical over 8 bases. CDR1 is MNHEY, CDR2 SMNVEV, per germline (reference sequence). V lost 0 bases, J lost 0 bases, and 5 bases stayed unmatched. This CDR3 is 17 amino acids long. The CDR3 DNA follows: TGTGCCAGCAGTTTATCCAGGGGGCCTACTAGCACAGATACGCAGTATTTT. This gives the protein CASSLSRGPTSTDTQYF.

The table lists this clonotype with many counts. The chain combines TRBV5-1 with TRBJ2-7; tentative D call: TRBD1 (5 bases). The germline V gene encodes CDR1 SGHRS and CDR2 YFSETQ. Between the trimmed V and J ends, which lost 2 bases and 3 bases, there was a span of 9 bases. The CDR3 runs 13 residues. CDR3 loop: CASSFTGRYEQYF. CDR3 sequence (DNA): TGCGCCAGCAGCTTTACAGGACGCTACGAGCAGTACTTC.

This clonotype was seen a handful of times. The chain recombines TRBV28 with TRBJ2-4, with 7 bases aligning to TRBD2. In germline, CDR1 is MDHEN, CDR2 SYDVKM. The CDR3 totals 16 residues. With 6 bases clipped from V and 2 bases from J, the junction kept 10 bases outside the gene matches. CDR3 loop: CASSSSGIQTKNIQYF. DNA of the CDR3: TGTGCCAGCAGCTCCAGCGGGATCCAAACCAAAAACATTCAGTACTTC.

The rearrangement joins TRBV28 to TRBJ2-7; D possibly corresponds to TRBD1 (7 bases). CDR3 length: 13 residues. Trimming took 6 bases from V and 3 from J, leaving 12 bases between them. Germline V gene lookup returns CDR1 MDHEN and CDR2 SYDVKM. DNA of the CDR3: TGTGCCAGCAGGGAGGGACAGAGCTACGAGCAGTACTTC. Translation gives CASREGQSYEQYF.

The chain carries TRBV29-1 and TRBJ2-3; 11 bases line up with TRBD2. Germline CDR1 and CDR2: SQVTM and ANQGSEA. The CDR3 has 15 residues. Germline trimming cut 4 bases from V and 5 bases from J; bases unmatched to any gene: 8. As DNA, the CDR3 is TGCAGCGTTGCCCCCACTAGCGGGAGAGGAGATACGCAGTATTTT. The encoded protein is CSVAPTSGRGDTQYF.

This clonotype was seen once. The chain employs TRBV9 and TRBJ2-2; 9 bases align to TRBD1. This CDR3 has 15 amino acids. The ends lost 3 bases at V and 5 bases at J; junction bases unmatched: 5. The germline CDR1 and CDR2 sequences are SGDLS and YYNGEE. The DNA of the CDR3 is TGTGCCAGCAGCGCGACAGGGGGTTCGACCGGGGAGCTGTTTTTT. Amino acids: CASSATGGSTGELFF.

A few counts support this clonotype. The V call is TRBV9, the J call TRBJ2-5; 11 nucleotides agree with TRBD2. Germline CDR1 is SGDLS and CDR2 is YYNGEE. This CDR3 is 15 amino acids long. J was trimmed by 4 bases and V by 3 bases; bases with no gene match: 5. CDR3 in amino acids: CASSASGGLGETQYF. Written as DNA, the CDR3 is TGTGCCAGCAGCGCTAGCGGGGGGTTGGGAGAGACCCAGTACTTC.

The chain carries TRBV5-1 and TRBJ2-7, with TRBD2 matching over 12 bases. The length of the CDR3 is 18 residues. V dropped 2 bases and J dropped 1; count of bases not matched to a gene: 10. Germline loops: CDR1 SGHRS, CDR2 YFSETQ. The CDR3 nucleotides read TGCGCCAGCAGCTTCGGGCTAGCGGGAGGGCCGAGTTCCTACGAGCAGTACTTC. This codes for CASSFGLAGGPSSYEQYF.

The sample holds a few counts of this clonotype. The chain joins TRBV10-2 to TRBJ2-1; TRBD1 matches at 7 bases. Germline-derived CDR1 and CDR2 are WSHSY and SAAADI. This CDR3 contains 15 residues. The junction had 13 bases not matched to a gene; V was cut back by 9 bases and J by 5 bases. The CDR3 loop reads CASTQGSSIHNEQFF. The DNA for the CDR3 is TGCGCCAGTACACAGGGGTCCTCTATACACAATGAGCAGTTCTTC.

The chain employs TRBV15 and TRBJ2-6, with 8 bases that match TRBD1. This CDR3 is built from 17 residues. V dropped 5 bases and J dropped 0; count of bases not matched to a gene: 6. Germline assignment: CDR1 LNHNV and CDR2 YYDKDF (reference sequence). The CDR3 DNA reads TGTGCCACCAGCGGTCGACAGGGGAGCTCTGGGGCCAACGTCCTGACTTTC. This translates into CATSGRQGSSGANVLTF.

The sample holds a few counts of this clonotype. V usage is TRBV9 and J usage is TRBJ2-1; D may match TRBD1 or TRBD2 (5 bases each). Trimming stripped 1 base from V and 2 bases from J, with 13 bases between. Germline V gene data show CDR1 as SGDLS and CDR2 as YYNGEE. CDR3 length: 16 residues. CDR3 sequence reads: CASSVTWGTTYNEQFF. DNA for the CDR3: TGTGCCAGCAGCGTAACATGGGGGACCACCTACAATGAGCAGTTCTTC.

This chain links TRBV20-1 with TRBJ1-5; 8 nucleotides match TRBD1. This CDR3 has 12 amino acids. V lost 6 bases to trimming and J lost 6 bases; unmatched junction nucleotides: 4. CDR1 and CDR2 (germline): DFQATT, SNEGSKA (reference sequence). The CDR3 loop reads CSADREGQPQHF. The CDR3 bases are TGCAGTGCGGACAGGGAGGGTCAGCCCCAGCATTTT.

On this clonotype: One junction end does not reproduce the germline sequence, and a read error may be involved. The V gene is TRBV20-1, the J gene TRBJ2-1; either TRBD1 or TRBD2 may fit D (5 bases each). Germline CDR1 and CDR2: DFQATT and SNEGSKA (reference sequence). The CDR3 length is 17 residues. CDR3 in amino acids: CSARKIPGLGYYNEQFF. CDR3 bases: TGCAGCGCTAGGAAAATACCGGGGCTTGGATATTACAATGAGCAGTTCTTC.

The chain uses TRBV24-1 and TRBJ2-1, with TRBD2 as a possible D gene (6 bases). The germline V gene encodes CDR1 KGHDR and CDR2 SFDVKD. This CDR3 has 14 amino acids. V was cut by 3 bases and J by 4 bases, with 9 bases left in between. The CDR3 loop reads CATSDAREYNEQFF. In nucleotides, the CDR3 is TGTGCCACCAGTGATGCCCGGGAGTACAATGAGCAGTTCTTC.

This clonotype has more than one count but fewer than ten. The chain has TRBV5-6 and TRBJ2-5; TRBD1 matches 9 bases. V dropped 4 bases and J dropped 4; count of bases not matched to a gene: 5. The CDR3 has 14 residues. CDR1 and CDR2 from the germline V gene are SGHDT and YYEEEE. This CDR3 reads CASSGLDRGETQYF. The CDR3, as DNA: TGTGCCAGCAGCGGATTGGACAGGGGAGAGACCCAGTACTTC.